The 27 T cell receptor beta chains presented below share a single source sample, sequenced in a study of cytomegalovirus exposure and HLA in healthy donors. Clones were sequenced by immunoSEQ multiplex PCR, and TCRdb holds only the in-frame ones, with some missing. The data show fewer than 400,000 clones, with roughly 88% seen just once and under 0.85% held by the top ten. The sample comprised PBMCs. Receptors originate from a woman between 18 and 29 years old in good health and CMV-seronegative.

In this sample, this clone turned up once. This sequence joins TRBV4-2 and TRBJ2-7; D is ambiguous. The CDR3 extends over 15 amino acids. Looked up from germline, CDR1 is LGHNA and CDR2 is YNFKEQ. Trimming pared 3 bases from V and 6 bases from J, leaving 18 bases between. CDR3 nucleotide sequence: TGTGCCAGCAGCCACCCACAGTCCTCCTATTCCGAGCAGTACTTC. Its protein product is CASSHPQSSYSEQYF.

The chain is built from TRBV28 and TRBJ1-5, with 9 bases identical to TRBD1. Germline CDR1 MDHEN, CDR2 SYDVKM. Trimming removed 7 bases from V and 4 bases from J; junction bases left unmatched: 8. This CDR3 comprises 15 residues. DNA for the CDR3: TGTGCCAGCACCTCCTCGGGACAGGGAAATCAGCCCCAGCATTTT. Its translation: CASTSSGQGNQPQHF.

The rearrangement joins TRBV27 to TRBJ2-1; the D gene is possibly TRBD2 (6 bases). This CDR3 region has 16 residues. Germline CDR1 MNHEY, CDR2 SMNVEV (reference sequence). V lost 6 bases to trimming and J lost 4 bases, with 19 bases between them. The CDR3 region is CASREGRGSGYNEQFF. CDR3 nucleotide sequence: TGTGCCAGCAGGGAGGGGCGGGGATCTGGTTACAATGAGCAGTTCTTC.

This clone was seen just once. This chain uses TRBV15 with TRBJ2-5; D is possibly TRBD1 (6 bases). Trimming stripped 1 base from V and 5 bases from J, with 14 bases between. This CDR3 contains 15 residues. Germline V gene data show CDR1 as LNHNV and CDR2 as YYDKDF (reference sequence). The CDR3 DNA reads TGTGCCACCAGCAGAGGGGGGCTGAGGCGTGAGACCCAGTACTTC. The encoded protein is CATSRGGLRRETQYF.

This clone was recorded a few times. This chain connects TRBV15 to TRBJ1-5; no firm D call. The CDR3 sequence is 12 residues long. Between the trimmed V and J ends, which lost 7 bases and 5 bases, there was a span of 9 bases. Per germline, CDR1 LNHNV and CDR2 YYDKDF (reference sequence). CDR3 sequence (DNA): TGTGCCACCAAGCTCCCGGATCAGCCCCAGCATTTT. It encodes CATKLPDQPQHF.

This sequence joins TRBV29-1 and TRBJ2-5; 7 bases are shared with TRBD1. This CDR3 spans 14 amino acids. Per germline, CDR1 SQVTM and CDR2 ANQGSEA. With 7 bases clipped from V and 1 base from J, the junction kept 9 bases outside the gene matches. CDR3 region: CSAVHRDSQETQYF. The CDR3 region has the DNA TGCAGCGCAGTACACCGGGACAGCCAAGAGACCCAGTACTTC.

This sequence joins TRBV5-1 and TRBJ2-2, with D tentatively TRBD2 (5 bases). The CDR3 consists of 15 residues. V was shortened by 2 bases and J by 3 bases, with 11 bases between the two germline ends. The germline V gene has CDR1 SGHRS and CDR2 YFSETQ. In nucleotides, the CDR3 is TGCGCCAGCAGCTTATTAGCGACTGACACCGGGGAGCTGTTTTTT. Protein: CASSLLATDTGELFF.

The rearrangement links TRBV27 to TRBJ1-5; D unresolved. In germline, CDR1 is MNHEY, CDR2 SMNVEV (reference sequence). V shed 4 bases and J shed 9 bases, with 13 bases lying between them. The CDR3 sequence is 13 residues long. The CDR3 DNA is TGTGCCAGCAGTTGGGTCACCGGCGGGCCCCAGCATTTT. This encodes CASSWVTGGPQHF.

This clone was counted a few times. The genes are TRBV9 and TRBJ2-2; tentatively, D is TRBD1 (6 bases). CDR3 length equals 15 residues. The V end was cut by 2 bases, the J end by 0 bases, with 8 bases between. Per the germline V gene, CDR1 is SGDLS and CDR2 is YYNGEE. The CDR3 loop is CASSVEGANTGELFF. The CDR3 nucleotides read TGTGCCAGCAGCGTTGAGGGGGCGAACACCGGGGAGCTGTTTTTT.

V is TRBV4-2 and J is TRBJ1-2, with D unresolved. The CDR3 consists of 14 residues. The V end was cut by 1 base, the J end by 5 bases, with 11 bases between. Per germline, CDR1 LGHNA and CDR2 YNFKEQ. The CDR3 is CASSQALVPYGYTF. The DNA for the CDR3 is TGTGCCAGCAGCCAAGCTCTAGTTCCATATGGCTACACCTTC.

The chain combines TRBV2 with TRBJ2-7; the D gene is possibly TRBD1 (5 bases). CDR1 and CDR2 from the germline V gene are SNHLY and FYNNEI. Trimming removed 6 bases from V and 6 bases from J, with 21 bases in between. CDR3 length: 15 residues. The CDR3 reads CASSPRAGLGGEQYF. CDR3 in DNA: TGTGCCAGCAGCCCCAGGGCCGGGTTGGGTGGCGAGCAGTACTTC.

J is TRBJ1-1 and V is TRBV18; TRBD1 aligns across 7 bases. Trimming at V came to 2 bases and at J to 0 bases, leaving 6 bases not matched to a gene. The CDR3 is made up of 16 amino acids. CDR1 KGHSH and CDR2 LQKENI come from the germline V gene. The CDR3 nucleotides read TGTGCCAGCTCACCAGGGCCAGGGGGGATGAACACTGAAGCTTTCTTT. It codes for CASSPGPGGMNTEAFF. Looking up the rest from reference TRBV18 and TRBJ1-1 gives the full variable domain: NAGVMQNPRHLVRRRGQEARLRCSPMKGHSHVYWYRQLPEEGLKFMVYLQKENIIDESGMPKERFSAEFPKEGPSILRIQQVVRGDSAAYFCASSPGPGGMNTEAFFGQGTRLTVV.

The chain employs TRBV14 and TRBJ2-5; 9 nucleotides agree with TRBD2. Trimming at V came to 2 bases and at J to 5 bases, leaving 3 bases not matched to a gene. The CDR3 extends over 14 amino acids. Germline lookup yields CDR1 SGHDN and CDR2 FVKESK. CDR3 bases: TGTGCCAGCAGCCAATTCCTAGCGGGGGAGACCCAGTACTTC. As protein: CASSQFLAGETQYF.

The chain is built from TRBV4-1 and TRBJ2-7; 8 bases map to TRBD1. V was clipped by 2 bases and J by 6 bases; unmatched bases: 15. CDR1 MGHRA and CDR2 YSYEKL come from the germline V gene. This CDR3 contains 17 residues. The DNA of the CDR3 is TGCGCCAGCAGCCAAAGGTTTTTCCCGGGACAGGCCCCCGAGCAGTACTTC. As protein: CASSQRFFPGQAPEQYF.

This clone was counted between two and nine times. The V call is TRBV27, the J call TRBJ2-7; 8 bases fit TRBD1. The CDR3 sequence is 14 residues long. Trimming removed 6 bases from V and 2 bases from J; junction bases left unmatched: 6. Germline V gene data show CDR1 as MNHEY and CDR2 as SMNVEV (reference sequence). CDR3 amino acids: CASSYKQGAYEQYF. For the CDR3, the DNA is TGTGCCAGCAGCTATAAACAGGGGGCCTACGAGCAGTACTTC.

In this sample, this clone turned up a few times. The gene calls are TRBV29-1 and TRBJ1-1; D not resolved. The CDR3 is made up of 14 amino acids. Germline CDR1 and CDR2: SQVTM and ANQGSEA. Trimming took off 0 bases at V and 8 bases at J, with 16 bases between the two ends. CDR3 in DNA: TGCAGCGTTGAAGAAAACAACCTGGGAGGGGAAGCTTTCTTT. Translation gives CSVEENNLGGEAFF.

The J gene is TRBJ2-5, the V gene TRBV5-4; D possibly corresponds to TRBD2 (5 bases). The CDR3 totals 13 residues. From germline, CDR1 is SGHNT and CDR2 YYREEE (reference sequence). V was clipped by 0 bases and J by 4 bases, with 7 bases between them. In DNA form, the CDR3 reads TGTGCCAGCAGCTTGGCCGGAGGAGAGACCCAGTACTTC. Its protein is CASSLAGGETQYF.

The V gene is TRBV7-8, the J gene TRBJ2-2; perhaps TRBD1 as D (5 bases). This CDR3 comprises 13 residues. Trimming left V 5 bases short and J 6 bases short, with 10 bases between. Looked up from germline, CDR1 is SGHVS and CDR2 is FQNEAQ. In nucleotides, the CDR3 is TGTGCCAGCAGCCTCAGGGAATCCGGGGAGCTGTTTTTT. Its protein product is CASSLRESGELFF.

The chain is built from TRBV5-8 and TRBJ2-1; D perhaps matches TRBD2 (5 bases). From germline, CDR1 is SGHTS and CDR2 YDEGEE. V was cut by 5 bases and J by 5 bases, with 17 bases left in between. The length of the CDR3 is 15 residues. The CDR3 DNA is TGTGCCAGCAGGGATTATTTCGGGGTTGACAATGAGCAGTTCTTC. It is translated as CASRDYFGVDNEQFF.

The chain uses TRBV7-8 and TRBJ2-7, with D uncertain. In germline, CDR1 is SGHVS, CDR2 FQNEAQ. Trimming shortened V by 1 base and J by 0 bases, and 19 bases separated the two germline ends. The CDR3 contains 18 residues. This chain's CDR3 is CASSLERRGWRSSYEQYF. CDR3 DNA: TGTGCCAGCAGCTTAGAAAGGAGAGGCTGGCGGAGCTCCTACGAGCAGTACTTC. Full variable domain (remainder filled in from reference TRBV7-8 and TRBJ2-7): GAGVSQSPRYKVAKRGQDVALRCDPISGHVSLFWYQQALGQGPEFLTYFQNEAQLDKSGLPSDRFFAERPEGSVSTLKIQRTQQEDSAVYLCASSLERRGWRSSYEQYFGPGTRLTVT.

This clone was observed a few times. The chain is built from TRBV11-1 and TRBJ2-2; maybe TRBD1 (5 bases). Per germline, CDR1 SGHAT and CDR2 FQDESV (reference sequence). Trimming removed 2 bases from V and 4 bases from J, with 11 bases in between. The CDR3 loop spans 15 amino acids. The CDR3 DNA sequence: TGTGCCAGCAGCTTACACTGGCAGGGCACCGGGGAGCTGTTTTTT. This sequence encodes CASSLHWQGTGELFF.

The V call is TRBV4-2, the J call TRBJ2-7, with unresolved D. Germline V gene data show CDR1 as LGHNA and CDR2 as YNFKEQ. This CDR3 contains 16 residues. Trimming took off 0 bases at V and 3 bases at J, with 15 bases between the two ends. The CDR3 DNA reads as TGTGCCAGCAGCCAAGATCTAAGCGAGACCTACTACGAGCAGTACTTC. Its protein product is CASSQDLSETYYEQYF.

The chain joins TRBV7-3 to TRBJ1-2; D possibly corresponds to TRBD1 (6 bases). Germline values: CDR1 SGHTA, CDR2 FQGTGA. The ends were cut back, 5 bases at V and 5 bases at J, with 18 bases in the middle. The CDR3 contains 15 residues. The CDR3 loop is CASSPAGGLGYGYTF. The CDR3 DNA sequence: TGTGCCAGCAGCCCCGCCGGGGGGCTGGGTTATGGCTACACCTTC.

The rearrangement links TRBV7-3 to TRBJ2-6; D is perhaps TRBD1 (6 bases). This CDR3 is built from 15 residues. Trimming pared 4 bases from V and 3 bases from J, leaving 10 bases between. Germline V CDR1 and CDR2: SGHTA, FQGTGA. CDR3: CASSSQGGGANVLTF. The CDR3 DNA is TGTGCCAGCAGCTCACAGGGCGGTGGGGCCAACGTCCTGACTTTC.

The V and J genes are TRBV13 and TRBJ2-7; TRBD2 might be the D (6 bases). The germline V gene encodes CDR1 PRHDT and CDR2 FYEKMQ (reference sequence). Trimming shortened V by 5 bases and J by 1 base, and 18 bases separated the two germline ends. This CDR3 contains 16 residues. CDR3 coding DNA: TGTGCCAGCAGCCTCGGAGGGTGGCTAGCGTCCTACGAGCAGTACTTC. It is translated as CASSLGGWLASYEQYF.

V usage is TRBV7-3 and J usage is TRBJ2-2, with a possible D match to TRBD2 (6 bases). V was pared by 8 bases and J by 7 bases, with 14 bases between. The CDR3 is made up of 13 amino acids. CDR1 is SGHTA and CDR2 is FQGTGA in the germline V gene. CDR3 in DNA: TGTGCCAGCGCGCCCGGGAGTGGCGGGGAGCTGTTTTTT. This codes for CASAPGSGGELFF. Combining the CDR3 with reference TRBV7-3 and TRBJ2-2 gives the whole variable domain GAGVSQTPSNKVTEKGKYVELRCDPISGHTALYWYRQSLGQGPEFLIYFQGTGAADDSGLPNDRFFAVRPEGSVSTLKIQRTERGDSAVYLCASAPGSGGELFFGEGSRLTVL.

The CDR3 sequence is CASTGPHETDNEQFF. The CDR3 region has the DNA TGTGCCAGCACAGGTCCTCACGAGACAGACAATGAGCAGTTCTTC. The gene calls are TRBV7-9 and TRBJ2-1, with D possibly being TRBD1 (5 bases). This CDR3 has 15 residues. The germline V gene has CDR1 SEHNR and CDR2 FQNEAQ (reference sequence). V was clipped by 7 bases and J by 5 bases, with 18 bases between them.